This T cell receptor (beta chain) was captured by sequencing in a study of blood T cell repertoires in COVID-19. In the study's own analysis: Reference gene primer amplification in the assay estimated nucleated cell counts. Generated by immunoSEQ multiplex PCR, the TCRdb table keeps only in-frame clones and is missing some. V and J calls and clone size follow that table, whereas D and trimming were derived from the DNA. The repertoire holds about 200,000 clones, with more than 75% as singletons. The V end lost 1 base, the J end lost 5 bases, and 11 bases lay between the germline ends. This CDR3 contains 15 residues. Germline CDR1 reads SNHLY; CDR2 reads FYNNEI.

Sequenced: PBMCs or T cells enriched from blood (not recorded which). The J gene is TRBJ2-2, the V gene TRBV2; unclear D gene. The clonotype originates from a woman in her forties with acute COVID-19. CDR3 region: CASSEEVSGTGELFF. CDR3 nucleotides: TGTGCCAGCAGTGAAGAAGTCTCCGGGACCGGGGAGCTGTTTTTT.